What follows are 21 T cell receptor beta chains derived from one specimen sequenced in a study of CD8 T cells in Susac syndrome. An amount of RNA that ranged from 0.5 to 1 ug was reverse transcribed with random hexamers. TCRdb ran MiXCR on the immunoSEQ multiplex PCR reads and lists one entry per CDR3 protein. The repertoire holds some 170,000 distinct CDR3 sequences, with about 95% as singletons. Source material: CD4+ T cells from PBMCs. These receptors were obtained from a human donor in good health.

The chain has TRBV3-1 and TRBJ2-1; the D gene is possibly TRBD2 (5 bases). V gave up 1 base and J gave up 7 bases, with 14 bases separating them. Germline V CDR1 and CDR2: LGHDT, YNNKEL (reference sequence). The CDR3 covers 15 residues. The CDR3: CASSQGEGPSNEQFF. DNA for the CDR3: TGTGCCAGCAGCCAAGGCGAGGGCCCATCGAATGAGCAGTTCTTC.

The chain employs TRBV24-1 and TRBJ2-1, with 7 bases identical to TRBD2. Germline values: CDR1 KGHDR, CDR2 SFDVKD. CDR3 length: 15 residues. V was pared by 4 bases and J by 6 bases, with 8 bases of the junction left unmatched. The DNA for the CDR3 is TGTGCCACCAGTGAGAAGCGGGAAAGGGGCAATGAGCAGTTCTTC. Protein sequence: CATSEKRERGNEQFF.

The chain recombines TRBV30 with TRBJ2-1, with 8 bases matching TRBD2. Germline V gene sequence: CDR1 GTSNPN, CDR2 SVGIG (reference sequence). The trim removed 4 bases at V and 8 bases at J, leaving 7 bases unmatched. This CDR3 spans 13 amino acids. In DNA, the CDR3 is TGTGCCTGGAACGCGGGAGGTGGCTATGAGCAGTTCTTC. Translating gives CAWNAGGGYEQFF.

A remark on this clonotype: At one of its ends the junction is not consistent with the germline gene, which may arise from a read error. J is TRBJ2-4 and V is TRBV7-2; 9 nucleotides line up with TRBD2. Germline CDR1 and CDR2: SGHTA and FQGNSA. CDR3 size: 12 residues. The CDR3 reads CASSYAGLAGHF. CDR3 bases: TGTGCCAGCAGCTACGCGGGGCTAGCGGGACACTTC.

The rearrangement uses TRBV7-8 and TRBJ2-6; D uncertain. With 4 bases removed from V and 0 bases from J, the gap between germline ends came to 10 bases. Germline CDR1 and CDR2: SGHVS and FQNEAQ. The CDR3 has 16 amino acids. The CDR3 loop is CASSWNSVSGANVLTF. Written as DNA, the CDR3 is TGTGCCAGCAGCTGGAACAGCGTCTCTGGGGCCAACGTCCTGACTTTC.

This chain uses TRBV3-1 with TRBJ2-1, with no clear D. V was pared by 2 bases and J by 6 bases, with 11 bases between. The CDR3 is 14 residues long. Per germline, CDR1 LGHDT and CDR2 YNNKEL (reference sequence). CDR3 sequence reads: CASSQNDGPNEQFF. The CDR3 DNA follows: TGTGCCAGCAGCCAAAATGACGGACCCAATGAGCAGTTCTTC.

The table lists this clonotype with a count of one. The chain carries TRBV7-9 and TRBJ1-5; the D is unclear. From germline, CDR1 is SEHNR and CDR2 FQNEAQ (reference sequence). The CDR3 has 14 amino acids. Deletions cut 4 bases from V and 0 bases from J, with 7 bases between. CDR3 sequence: CASSYGSSNQPQHF. The CDR3 DNA is TGTGCCAGCAGCTACGGGTCTAGCAATCAGCCCCAGCATTTT.

This clonotype has a single count. The chain joins TRBV7-8 to TRBJ2-1; D is perhaps TRBD1 (6 bases). V dropped 6 bases and J dropped 2 bases, with 11 bases sitting between them. This CDR3 is built from 14 residues. CDR1 and CDR2 from the germline V gene are SGHVS and FQNEAQ. CDR3 nucleotides: TGTGCCAGCAGGCGACAGGACACCTACAATGAGCAGTTCTTC. The encoded protein is CASRRQDTYNEQFF.

This clonotype has only one observation. This chain joins TRBV15 and TRBJ2-2; D not resolved. This CDR3 contains 15 residues. V dropped 1 base and J dropped 2 bases, with 8 bases sitting between them. Germline CDR1 is LNHNV and CDR2 is YYDKDF (reference sequence). The CDR3 DNA reads TGTGCCACCAGCAGAGGTGCCATAAACACCGGGGAGCTGTTTTTT. Its translation is CATSRGAINTGELFF.

The chain carries TRBV30 and TRBJ2-2; tentatively, D is TRBD1 (5 bases). Trimming cost V 2 bases and J 5 bases, with 9 bases left between them. The CDR3 sequence is 13 residues long. The germline gives CDR1 GTSNPN, CDR2 SVGIG (reference sequence). The CDR3 sequence is CAWSFQGTGELFF. The CDR3 coding sequence is TGTGCCTGGAGTTTCCAGGGAACCGGGGAGCTGTTTTTT. The variable domain in full, with the rest retrieved from reference TRBV30 and TRBJ2-2, is SQTIHQWPATLVQPVGSPLSLECTVEGTSNPNLYWYRQAAGRGLQLLFYSVGIGQISSEVPQNLSASRPQDRQFILSSKKLLLSDSGFYLCAWSFQGTGELFFGEGSRLTVL.

The chain is built from TRBV23-1 and TRBJ2-7; the D gene is possibly TRBD2 (5 bases). TRBV23-1 is an ORF; its function is uncertain. V lost 4 bases and J 0 bases, leaving 13 bases between the germline ends. The CDR3 is made up of 15 amino acids. This chain's CDR3 is CASSRASGHSYEQYF. CDR3 DNA sequence: TGCGCCAGCAGTCGAGCCAGCGGCCACTCCTACGAGCAGTACTTC.

The chain uses TRBV24-1 and TRBJ2-1; 9 nucleotides align to TRBD1. CDR1 is KGHDR, CDR2 SFDVKD, per germline. V was clipped by 3 bases and J by 7 bases; unmatched bases: 6. This CDR3 is 15 amino acids long. Here the CDR3 DNA reads TGTGCCACCAGTGATGCCGGGACAGGGAAAAATGAGCAGTTCTTC. It codes for CATSDAGTGKNEQFF.

The V and J genes are TRBV3-1 and TRBJ1-1, with 7 bases lining up with TRBD1. CDR1 and CDR2 (germline): LGHDT, YNNKEL (reference sequence). The CDR3 contains 16 residues. Germline trimming cut 4 bases from V and 4 bases from J; bases unmatched to any gene: 12. CDR3 in DNA: TGTGCCAGCAGCCGGAGGCGAGGGGGCGAGGGCACTGAAGCTTTCTTT. The encoded protein is CASSRRRGGEGTEAFF.

V is TRBV5-1 and J is TRBJ2-1, with 7 bases fitting TRBD2. Germline CDR1 and CDR2: SGHRS and YFSETQ. The CDR3 is 18 amino acids. The V and J ends lost 7 bases and 0 bases, in that order; junction bases with no gene match: 16. This chain's CDR3 is CASGGGSPLTFSYNEQFF. In DNA, the CDR3 is TGCGCCAGCGGAGGCGGGAGTCCATTAACTTTCTCCTACAATGAGCAGTTCTTC.

The chain joins TRBV3-1 to TRBJ2-1; 9 bases map to TRBD2. Germline V lookup: CDR1 LGHDT, CDR2 YNNKEL (reference sequence). With 4 bases clipped from V and 5 bases from J, the junction kept 6 bases outside the gene matches. The CDR3 totals 15 residues. The CDR3 DNA reads TGTGCCAGCAGCCCGCGGGAGGGCTACAACAATGAGCAGTTCTTC. This gives the protein CASSPREGYNNEQFF.

The chain joins TRBV2 to TRBJ1-2; D may be TRBD1 (5 bases). This CDR3 spans 12 amino acids. V was shortened by 6 bases and J by 3 bases, with 8 bases between the two germline ends. Germline values: CDR1 SNHLY, CDR2 FYNNEI. CDR3 sequence reads: CASRRGDYGYTF. For the CDR3, the DNA is TGTGCCAGCAGGCGAGGGGACTATGGCTACACCTTC.

The chain recombines TRBV18 with TRBJ2-3; unclear D gene. The germline V and J ends were trimmed by 3 bases and 4 bases, with 8 bases remaining between them. This CDR3 is 13 amino acids long. Germline-derived CDR1 and CDR2 are KGHSH and LQKENI. As DNA, the CDR3 is TGTGCCAGCTCACCTCTGCGACCAGATACGCAGTATTTT. This codes for CASSPLRPDTQYF.

This clonotype has just a few counts. The chain couples TRBV12-3 or TRBV12-4 to TRBJ2-1; a weak D match, TRBD2 (6 bases). With 5 bases removed from V and 2 bases from J, the gap between germline ends came to 10 bases. The CDR3 runs to 14 residues. CDR3: CASSLSGTYNEQFF. CDR3 DNA sequence: TGTGCCAGCAGTCTTAGCGGAACCTACAATGAGCAGTTCTTC.

The CDR3 region has the DNA TGTGCCAGCAATTCTTGGCAGAGCTCCTACGAGCAGTACTTC. This sequence encodes CASNSWQSSYEQYF. V is TRBV27 and J is TRBJ2-7, with no clear D. This CDR3 contains 14 residues. With 7 bases removed from V and 0 bases from J, the gap between germline ends came to 13 bases. Germline CDR1 reads MNHEY; CDR2 reads SMNVEV (reference sequence).

V usage is TRBV20-1 and J usage is TRBJ2-7; possible D gene TRBD2, 5 bases. In germline, CDR1 is DFQATT, CDR2 SNEGSKA (reference sequence). V lost 5 bases and J 0 bases, leaving 23 bases between the germline ends. The CDR3 covers 17 residues. The CDR3 region has the DNA TGCAGTGCTGAGGGTGGGCCCGACACGGGGAGCTCCTACGAGCAGTACTTC. Protein sequence: CSAEGGPDTGSSYEQYF.

This clonotype was detected once. This rearrangement joins TRBV20-1 to TRBJ2-7; 10 bases map to TRBD1. CDR3 length: 13 amino acids. Per the germline V gene, CDR1 is DFQATT and CDR2 is SNEGSKA (reference sequence). V lost 6 bases and J lost 6; bases outside the gene matches: 8. The CDR3 DNA reads TGCAGTGCCCAAGGCGGGACAGGGGTCGAGCAGTACTTC. It encodes CSAQGGTGVEQYF.